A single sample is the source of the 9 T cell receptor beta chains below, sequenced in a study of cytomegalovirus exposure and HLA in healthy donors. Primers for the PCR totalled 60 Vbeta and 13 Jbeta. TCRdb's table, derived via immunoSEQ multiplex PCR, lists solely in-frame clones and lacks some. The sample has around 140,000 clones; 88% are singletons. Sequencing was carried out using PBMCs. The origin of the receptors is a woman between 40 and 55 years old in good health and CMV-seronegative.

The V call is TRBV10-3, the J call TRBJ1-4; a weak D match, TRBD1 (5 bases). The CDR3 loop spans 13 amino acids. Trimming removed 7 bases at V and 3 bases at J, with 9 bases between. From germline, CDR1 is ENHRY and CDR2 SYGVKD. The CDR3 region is CAINRTPNEKLFF. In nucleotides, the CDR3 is TGTGCCATCAACCGGACACCTAATGAAAAACTGTTTTTT.

CDR3 sequence reads: CASSQEAGAGSPLHF. DNA of the CDR3: TGTGCCAGCAGCCAAGAGGCAGGGGCCGGGTCACCCCTCCACTTT. The chain is built from TRBV4-2 and TRBJ1-6, with D tentatively TRBD1 (6 bases). V lost 0 bases and J 10 bases, leaving 13 bases between the germline ends. The V gene's germline CDR1 is LGHNA and CDR2 YNFKEQ. The length of the CDR3 is 15 residues.

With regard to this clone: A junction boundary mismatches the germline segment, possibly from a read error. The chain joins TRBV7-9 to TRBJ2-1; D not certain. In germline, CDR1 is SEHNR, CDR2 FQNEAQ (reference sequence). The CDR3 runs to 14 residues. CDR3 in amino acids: CSSSLMAAPNEQFF. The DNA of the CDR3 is TGTTCCAGCAGCCTGATGGCCGCCCCCAATGAGCAGTTCTTC.

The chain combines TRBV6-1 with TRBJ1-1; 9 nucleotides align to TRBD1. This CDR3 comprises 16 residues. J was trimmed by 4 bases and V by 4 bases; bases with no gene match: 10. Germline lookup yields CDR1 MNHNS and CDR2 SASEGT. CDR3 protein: CASSVPGQGMSTEAFF. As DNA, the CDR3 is TGTGCCAGCAGTGTACCGGGACAGGGAATGAGCACTGAAGCTTTCTTT.

The DNA of the CDR3 is TGTGCCAGCAGTGAAGGGGAGAGCCTTTACGAGCAGTACTTC. Protein: CASSEGESLYEQYF. The chain combines TRBV6-1 with TRBJ2-7; D may be TRBD2 (5 bases). Germline V lookup: CDR1 MNHNS, CDR2 SASEGT. Trimming stripped 1 base from V and 4 bases from J, with 11 bases between. The CDR3 spans 14 residues.

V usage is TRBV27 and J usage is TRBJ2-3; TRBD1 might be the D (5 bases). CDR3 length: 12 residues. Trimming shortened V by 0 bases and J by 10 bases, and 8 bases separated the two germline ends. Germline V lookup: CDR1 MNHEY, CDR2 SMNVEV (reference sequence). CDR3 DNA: TGTGCCAGCAGTTTATCGGGGCCCGCGCAGTATTTT. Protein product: CASSLSGPAQYF.

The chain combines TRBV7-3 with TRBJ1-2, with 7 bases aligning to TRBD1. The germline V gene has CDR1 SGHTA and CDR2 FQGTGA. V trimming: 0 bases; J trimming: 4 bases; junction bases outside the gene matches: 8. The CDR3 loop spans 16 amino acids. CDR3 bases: TGTGCCAGCAGCTTAACGGGGACAGCCTCTTTCTATGGCTACACCTTC. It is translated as CASSLTGTASFYGYTF.

This CDR3 reads CATSRELAYEQYF. The DNA for the CDR3 is TGTGCCACCAGCAGGGAGCTGGCCTACGAGCAGTACTTC. This chain joins TRBV15 and TRBJ2-7; D remains unclear. The CDR3 loop spans 13 amino acids. Trimming removed 3 bases from V and 2 bases from J, with 8 bases in between. CDR1 is LNHNV and CDR2 is YYDKDF in the germline V gene (reference sequence). Drawing the rest from reference TRBV15 and TRBJ2-7, the complete variable domain is DAMVIQNPRYQVTQFGKPVTLSCSQTLNHNVMYWYQQKSSQAPKLLFHYYDKDFNNEADTPDNFQSRRPNTSFCFLDIRSPGLGDTAMYLCATSRELAYEQYFGPGTRLTVT.

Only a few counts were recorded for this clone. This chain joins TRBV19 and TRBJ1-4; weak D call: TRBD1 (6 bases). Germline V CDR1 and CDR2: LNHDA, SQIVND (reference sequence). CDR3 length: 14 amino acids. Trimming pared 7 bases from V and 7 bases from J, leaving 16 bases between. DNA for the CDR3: TGTGCCAGTACGGCAACAGGGATTGCTGAAAAACTGTTTTTT. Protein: CASTATGIAEKLFF.